One and the same sample provided the 7 T cell receptor beta chains below, sequenced in a study of control samples from healthy donors and cancer patients. The table came from immunoSEQ multiplex PCR; TCRdb's copy has only in-frame clones and leaves some out. Here the sample spans 60,000 to 70,000 clones, about 82% being singletons. The sample was blood. The receptors derive from a man aged 35-49 years in good health.

The chain has TRBV5-4 and TRBJ2-3, with 9 bases fitting TRBD2. V was clipped by 0 bases and J by 12 bases; unmatched bases: 8. This CDR3 has 14 residues. Germline V CDR1 and CDR2: SGHNT, YYREEE (reference sequence). The CDR3 coding sequence is TGTGCCAGCAGCTTGGAACTAGCGGGTTCGTCACAGTATTTT. Protein product: CASSLELAGSSQYF.

V usage is TRBV18 and J usage is TRBJ1-2; D unresolved. The CDR3 has 16 amino acids. V shed 2 bases and J shed 4 bases, with 17 bases lying between them. The germline gives CDR1 KGHSH, CDR2 LQKENI. The CDR3 protein is CASSPSVVPGAYGYTF. The CDR3 DNA reads TGTGCCAGCTCACCATCCGTTGTCCCAGGAGCCTATGGCTACACCTTC.

This chain uses TRBV24-1 with TRBJ2-3; the match to TRBD2 covers 14 bases. This CDR3 spans 16 amino acids. The ends lost 4 bases at V and 4 bases at J; junction bases unmatched: 3. Germline V gene data show CDR1 as KGHDR and CDR2 as SFDVKD. The CDR3 region is CATSEQGLAGADTQYF. The CDR3 DNA reads TGTGCCACCAGTGAACAGGGACTAGCGGGAGCAGATACGCAGTATTTT.

The chain carries TRBV19 and TRBJ2-1, with D perhaps matching TRBD2 (5 bases). Germline values: CDR1 LNHDA, CDR2 SQIVND (reference sequence). This CDR3 is built from 16 residues. The ends were cut back, 6 bases at V and 4 bases at J, with 19 bases in the middle. The DNA for the CDR3 is TGTGCCAGTAGCCTTTCAAAGGGAGTGGGGTACAATGAGCAGTTCTTC. Translating it yields CASSLSKGVGYNEQFF.

The rearrangement links TRBV6-5 to TRBJ2-3, with 8 bases matching TRBD1. The CDR3 runs to 15 residues. J lost 2 bases, V lost 7 bases, and 8 bases had no gene match. Germline V gives CDR1 MNHEY, CDR2 SVGAGI. The CDR3 is CASKAGQGDTDTQYF. The CDR3 DNA is TGTGCCAGCAAGGCAGGACAGGGAGACACAGATACGCAGTATTTT.

This rearrangement joins TRBV7-3 to TRBJ1-1; 8 nucleotides line up with TRBD1. Looked up from germline, CDR1 is SGHTA and CDR2 is FQGTGA. The CDR3 totals 15 residues. J lost 3 bases, V lost 1 base, and 4 bases had no gene match. The CDR3 sequence: CASSLKGQGYTEAFF. CDR3 coding DNA: TGTGCCAGCAGCTTAAAAGGACAGGGCTACACTGAAGCTTTCTTT.

The V and J genes are TRBV6-2 or TRBV6-3 and TRBJ1-5; weak D call: TRBD1 (5 bases). This CDR3 is 14 amino acids long. Trimming pared 5 bases from V and 7 bases from J, leaving 15 bases between. Germline assignment: CDR1 MNHEY and CDR2 SVGEGT. CDR3 coding DNA: TGTGCCAGCAGTGCCCTTGGGGGGTACCAGCCCCAGCATTTT. This sequence encodes CASSALGGYQPQHF.